This TCR beta chain was found in a study of CD8+ T cells in alopecia areata. Germline assignment: CDR1 SNHLY and CDR2 FYNNEI. V was shortened by 7 bases and J by 0 bases, with 10 bases between the two germline ends. The CDR3 has 15 amino acids. As for treatment: oral pan-JAK inhibitor, 5-10 mg twice daily. RNA, once extracted, was reverse transcribed into cDNA for use as the sequencing template. The assay was immunoSEQ multiplex PCR, and TCRdb's table has in-frame clones only and misses some. The data show hundreds of thousands of clones, with roughly 66% seen just once and 1% to 1.5% held by the top ten.

The rearrangement uses TRBV2 and TRBJ2-6; unclear D gene. The sequences come from CD4+ T cells sorted from blood, collected around week 42, from a patient treated with tofacitinib. This sequence originates from a human donor with alopecia areata. The CDR3 loop is CASILHSSGANVLTF. The CDR3 bases are TGTGCCAGCATTCTACATTCCTCTGGGGCCAACGTCCTGACTTTC.